These T cell receptor beta chains were read from a single sample in a study of beta chain features in type 1 diabetes. Clones were read by immunoSEQ multiplex PCR, and TCRdb kept only the in-frame ones, dropping some. The top ten clones hold over 0.015% of a sample with 200,000 to 300,000 clones, 9.5% to 13% of them seen once. The sample taken for sequencing was naive CD4+ T cells from blood. The receptors here all came from a man aged 25 to 45 with type 1 diabetes. The conserved cysteine and the conserved F or W are not part of the CDR3 here. The D gene is left open where the match is weak. Clone size is not always given. Where it is, it says once, few, many or a class for expanded clones.

v_gene: TRBV4-3
abundance: few
d_gene: TRBD2
CDR3aa: ASSQDLGLAGARSTDTQY

v_gene: TRBV27
abundance: few
d_gene: .
CDR3aa: ASSLTVNTEAF

v_gene: TRBV5-1
abundance: few
d_gene: .
CDR3aa: ASSEETGINQPQH

v_gene: TRBV28
abundance: few
d_gene: TRBD2
CDR3aa: ASSLPAGGQGEQF

v_gene: TRBV29-1
abundance: .
d_gene: TRBD2
CDR3aa: STGRVVEQF

v_gene: TRBV11-3
abundance: .
d_gene: .
CDR3aa: ASSAAGELF

v_gene: TRBV28
abundance: .
d_gene: .
CDR3aa: ASRKPISYDGYT

v_gene: TRBV30
abundance: .
d_gene: .
CDR3aa: AWRPGHYNSPLH

v_gene: TRBV5-7
abundance: .
d_gene: TRBD1
CDR3aa: ARPFGTGAYEQY

v_gene: TRBV11-2
abundance: few
d_gene: .
CDR3aa: ASSPGAYNEQF

v_gene: TRBV4-1
abundance: few
d_gene: TRBD2
CDR3aa: ASSHRSGATYNEQF